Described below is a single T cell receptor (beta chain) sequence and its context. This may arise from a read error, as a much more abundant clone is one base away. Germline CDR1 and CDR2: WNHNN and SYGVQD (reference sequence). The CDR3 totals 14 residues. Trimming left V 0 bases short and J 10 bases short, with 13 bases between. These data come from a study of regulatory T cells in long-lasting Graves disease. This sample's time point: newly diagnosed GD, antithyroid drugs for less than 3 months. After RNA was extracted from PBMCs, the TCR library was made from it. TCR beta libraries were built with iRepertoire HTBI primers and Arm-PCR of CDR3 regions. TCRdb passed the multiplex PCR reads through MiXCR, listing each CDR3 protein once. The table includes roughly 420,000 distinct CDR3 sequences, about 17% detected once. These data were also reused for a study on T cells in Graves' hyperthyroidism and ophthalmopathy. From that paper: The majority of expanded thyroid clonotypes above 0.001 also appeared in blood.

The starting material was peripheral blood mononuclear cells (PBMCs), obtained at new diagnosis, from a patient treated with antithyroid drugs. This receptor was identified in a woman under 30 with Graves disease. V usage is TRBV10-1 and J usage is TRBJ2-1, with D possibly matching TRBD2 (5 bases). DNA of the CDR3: TGCGCCAGCAGTGAGTCAGTGGGAGCGTACGAGCAGTTCTTC. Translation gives CASSESVGAYEQFF.